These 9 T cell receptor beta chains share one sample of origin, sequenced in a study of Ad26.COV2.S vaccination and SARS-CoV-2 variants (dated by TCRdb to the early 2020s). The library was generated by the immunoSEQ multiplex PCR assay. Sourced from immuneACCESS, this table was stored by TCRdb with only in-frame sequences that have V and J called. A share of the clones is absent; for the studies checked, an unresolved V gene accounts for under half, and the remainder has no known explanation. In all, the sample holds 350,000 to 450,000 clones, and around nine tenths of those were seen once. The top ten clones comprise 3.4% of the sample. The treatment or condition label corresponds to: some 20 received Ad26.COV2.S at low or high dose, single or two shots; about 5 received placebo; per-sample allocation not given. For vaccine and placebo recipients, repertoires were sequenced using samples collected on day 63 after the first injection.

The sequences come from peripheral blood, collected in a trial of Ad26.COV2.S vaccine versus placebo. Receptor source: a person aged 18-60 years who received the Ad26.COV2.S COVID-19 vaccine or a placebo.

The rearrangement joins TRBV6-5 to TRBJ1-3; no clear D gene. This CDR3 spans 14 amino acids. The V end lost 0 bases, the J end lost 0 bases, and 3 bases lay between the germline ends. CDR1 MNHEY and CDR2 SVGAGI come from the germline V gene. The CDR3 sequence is CASSYSGSGNTIYF. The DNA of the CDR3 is TGTGCCAGCAGTTACTCAGGCTCTGGAAACACCATATATTTT.

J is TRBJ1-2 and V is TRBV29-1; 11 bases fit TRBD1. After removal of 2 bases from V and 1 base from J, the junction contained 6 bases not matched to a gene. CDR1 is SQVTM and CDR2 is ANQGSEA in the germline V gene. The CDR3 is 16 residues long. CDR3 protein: CSVEYSGTGGNYGYTF. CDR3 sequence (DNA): TGCAGCGTTGAATACTCCGGGACAGGGGGTAACTATGGCTACACCTTC.

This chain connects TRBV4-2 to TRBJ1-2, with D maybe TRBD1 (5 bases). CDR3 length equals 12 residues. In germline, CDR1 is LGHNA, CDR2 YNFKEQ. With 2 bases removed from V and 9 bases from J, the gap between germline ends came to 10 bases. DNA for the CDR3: TGTGCCAGCAGCCAAAGTAGGGGTCGCTACACCTTC. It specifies CASSQSRGRYTF.

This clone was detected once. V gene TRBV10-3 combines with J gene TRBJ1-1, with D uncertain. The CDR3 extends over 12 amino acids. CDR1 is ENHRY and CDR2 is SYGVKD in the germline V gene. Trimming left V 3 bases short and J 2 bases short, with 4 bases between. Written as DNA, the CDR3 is TGTGCCATCAGTGACAGAAACACTGAAGCTTTCTTT. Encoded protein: CAISDRNTEAFF.

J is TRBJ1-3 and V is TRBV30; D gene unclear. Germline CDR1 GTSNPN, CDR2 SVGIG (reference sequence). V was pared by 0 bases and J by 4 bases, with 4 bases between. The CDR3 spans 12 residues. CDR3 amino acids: CAWSVSGNTIYF. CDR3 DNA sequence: TGTGCCTGGAGTGTATCCGGAAACACCATATATTTT.

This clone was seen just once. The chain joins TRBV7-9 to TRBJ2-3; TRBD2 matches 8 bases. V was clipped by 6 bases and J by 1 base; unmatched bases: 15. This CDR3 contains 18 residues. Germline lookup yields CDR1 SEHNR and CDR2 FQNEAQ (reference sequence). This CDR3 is CASSTGLVGPFGTDTQYF. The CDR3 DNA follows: TGTGCCAGCAGTACGGGACTAGTGGGCCCCTTCGGCACAGATACGCAGTATTTT.

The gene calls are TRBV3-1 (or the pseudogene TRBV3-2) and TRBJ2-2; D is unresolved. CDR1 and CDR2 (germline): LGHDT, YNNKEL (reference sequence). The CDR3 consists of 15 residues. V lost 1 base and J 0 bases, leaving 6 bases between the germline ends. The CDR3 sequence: CASSQVQTNTGELFF. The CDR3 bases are TGTGCCAGCAGCCAAGTGCAGACGAACACCGGGGAGCTGTTTTTT.

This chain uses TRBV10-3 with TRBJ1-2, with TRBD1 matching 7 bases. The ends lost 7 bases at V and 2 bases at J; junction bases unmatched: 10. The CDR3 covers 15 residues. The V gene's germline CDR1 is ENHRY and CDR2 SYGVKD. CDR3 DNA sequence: TGTGCCATCATTGCGGAACAGGGGTTGAACTATGGCTACACCTTC. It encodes CAIIAEQGLNYGYTF.

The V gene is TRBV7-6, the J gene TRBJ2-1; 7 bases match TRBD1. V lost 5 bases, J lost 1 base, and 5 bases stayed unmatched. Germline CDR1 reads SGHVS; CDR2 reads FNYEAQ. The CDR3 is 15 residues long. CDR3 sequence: CASSPSRGSYNEQFF. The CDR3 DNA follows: TGTGCCAGCAGCCCTTCCAGGGGGTCCTACAATGAGCAGTTCTTC.